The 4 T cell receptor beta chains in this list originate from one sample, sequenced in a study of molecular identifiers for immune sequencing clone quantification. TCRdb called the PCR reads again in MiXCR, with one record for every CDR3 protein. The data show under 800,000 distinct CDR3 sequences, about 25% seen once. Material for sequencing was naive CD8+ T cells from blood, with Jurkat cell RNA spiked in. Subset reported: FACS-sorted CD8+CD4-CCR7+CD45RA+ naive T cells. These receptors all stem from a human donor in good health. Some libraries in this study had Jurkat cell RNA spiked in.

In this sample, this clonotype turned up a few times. The CDR3 DNA is TGTGCCAGCAGCCCAGGGACAGAGTCCTACAATGAGCAGTTCTTC. The encoded protein is CASSPGTESYNEQFF. The chain links TRBV11-3 to TRBJ2-1; 7 positions match TRBD1. Germline CDR1 reads SGHNT; CDR2 reads YENEEA. The junction had 5 bases not matched to a gene; V was cut back by 5 bases and J by 1 base. This CDR3 comprises 15 residues.

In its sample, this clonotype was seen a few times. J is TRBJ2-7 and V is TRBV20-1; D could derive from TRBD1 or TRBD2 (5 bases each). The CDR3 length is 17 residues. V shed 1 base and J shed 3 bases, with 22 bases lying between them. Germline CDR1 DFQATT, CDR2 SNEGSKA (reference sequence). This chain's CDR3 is CSARGGKPGSEVYEQYF. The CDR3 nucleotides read TGCAGTGCTAGAGGGGGGAAGCCTGGTAGCGAGGTCTACGAGCAGTACTTC.

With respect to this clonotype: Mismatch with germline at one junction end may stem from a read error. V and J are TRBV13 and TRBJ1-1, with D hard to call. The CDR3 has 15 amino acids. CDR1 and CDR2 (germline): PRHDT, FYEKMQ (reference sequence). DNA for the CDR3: TGTGCCAGCAGCCCCTTCGGCCCGATGAACCCTGAAGCTTTCTTT. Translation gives CASSPFGPMNPEAFF. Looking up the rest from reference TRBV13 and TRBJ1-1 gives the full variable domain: AAGVIQSPRHLIKEKRETATLKCYPIPRHDTVYWYQQGPGQDPQFLISFYEKMQSDKGSIPDRFSAQQFSDYHSELNMSSLELGDSALYFCASSPFGPMNPEAFFGQGTRLTVV.

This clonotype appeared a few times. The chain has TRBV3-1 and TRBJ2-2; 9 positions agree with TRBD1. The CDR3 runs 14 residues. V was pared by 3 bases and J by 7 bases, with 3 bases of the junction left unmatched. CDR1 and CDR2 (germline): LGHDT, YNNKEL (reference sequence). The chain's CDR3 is CASSQGTGFGELFF. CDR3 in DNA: TGTGCCAGCAGCCAGGGGACAGGGTTCGGGGAGCTGTTTTTT. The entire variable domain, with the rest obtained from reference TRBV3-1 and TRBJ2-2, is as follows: DTAVSQTPKYLVTQMGNDKSIKCEQNLGHDTMYWYKQDSKKFLKIMFSYNNKELIINETVPNRFSPKSPDKAHLNLHINSLELGDSAVYFCASSQGTGFGELFFGEGSRLTVL.